This T cell receptor (beta chain) stems from a study of identical twins. Study-wide results and caveats: Invariant MAIT and iNKT cells could partly confound zero-insertion analyses. Beta clonotypes that were abundant in cord blood contained fewer insertions, a pattern absent from memory repertoires.

From germline, CDR1 is KGHDR and CDR2 SFDVKD. J gave up 9 bases and V 0 bases, and 1 base lay outside the gene matches. This CDR3 contains 13 residues. This clonotype was detected only a few times. The target antigen is unknown. After template switching added a universal primer site, the resulting cDNA carried unique molecular identifiers. TCRdb processed the 5' RACE reads anew with MiXCR; each CDR3 protein has one entry. The sample lists about 890,000 distinct CDR3 sequences, 10% to 15% occurring once. Only healthy Caucasians were included as donors. A further study also used this sample, focusing on yellow fever vaccine responses in identical twins.

Sequencing was done on a sample of PBMCs. The receptor's source is a woman aged 18 to 35 in good health. The chain carries TRBV24-1 and TRBJ2-1; TRBD1 aligns across 7 bases. CDR3 in amino acids: CATSDLYRGEQFF. Here the CDR3 DNA reads TGTGCCACCAGTGATTTGTACAGGGGTGAGCAGTTCTTC.